The clone carrying this TCR beta chain was seen only once. In the authors' methods: Amplification with reference gene primers provided the estimates of nucleated cell counts. Profiling relied on immunoSEQ multiplex PCR, and the TCRdb table lists in-frame clones only, not all of them. Clone size and the V and J calls come from that table; the DNA yielded D and trimming. The repertoire holds 200,000 to 250,000 clones, with about nine tenths as singletons. CDR1 and CDR2 from the germline V gene are KGHSH and LQKENI. The CDR3 contains 13 residues. Trimming removed 4 bases from V and 4 bases from J, with 10 bases in between. This record comes from a study of blood T cell repertoires in COVID-19. Study-wide background: COVID-19 samples from acute and convalescent phases originated in the United States, Italy and Spain. T cells, B-cell-depleted T cells, or PBMCs provided the cDNA or gDNA that served as material.

This rearrangement joins TRBV18 to TRBJ1-1; D is undetermined. The clonotype originates from a man aged 60 to 69 who had recovered from COVID-19. The sample comprised peripheral blood. Here the CDR3 reads CASSLYAVTEAFF. The DNA for the CDR3 is TGTGCCAGCTCACTGTATGCGGTCACTGAAGCTTTCTTT.